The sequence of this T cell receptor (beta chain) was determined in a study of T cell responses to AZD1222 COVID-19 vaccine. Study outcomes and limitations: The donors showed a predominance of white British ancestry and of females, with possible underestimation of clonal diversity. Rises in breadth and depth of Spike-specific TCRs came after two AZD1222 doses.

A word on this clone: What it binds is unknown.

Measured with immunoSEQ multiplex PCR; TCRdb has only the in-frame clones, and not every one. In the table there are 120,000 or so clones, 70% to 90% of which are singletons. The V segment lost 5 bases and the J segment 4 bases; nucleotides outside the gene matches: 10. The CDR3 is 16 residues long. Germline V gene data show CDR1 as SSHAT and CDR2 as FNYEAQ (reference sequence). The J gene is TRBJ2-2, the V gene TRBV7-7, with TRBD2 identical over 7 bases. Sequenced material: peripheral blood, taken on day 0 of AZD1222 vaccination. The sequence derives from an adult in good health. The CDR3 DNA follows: TGTGCCAGCAGCGATGGGCGGACTAGGGGCACCGGGGAGCTGTTTTTT. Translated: CASSDGRTRGTGELFF.